The 27 T cell receptor beta chains listed next were all sequenced from one sample in a study of human T cells and chemical hapten exposure. TCRdb independently ran MiXCR on the RACE reads; one entry per CDR3 protein. The sample lists roughly 70,000 distinct CDR3 sequences, 25% to 40% seen once, with about 9.6% in the top ten. This sample's time point: patch test 1, 2 weeks after DPC sensitization. Treatment noted: therapeutic diphenylcyclopropenone sensitization with weekly scalp DPC. Sequences were derived from whole blood, sampled in connection with sensitization to the hapten diphenylcyclopropenone (DPC). These receptors were collected from a man in his forties or fifties with alopecia areata. Some clones in this sample may be carry-over from other donors' samples.

The rearrangement uses TRBV28 and TRBJ2-5; 7 bases match TRBD1. Germline CDR1 and CDR2: MDHEN and SYDVKM. CDR3 length equals 15 residues. V shed 5 bases and J 2 bases; nucleotides not matched to a gene: 8. CDR3 residues: CASSPTGDLQETQYF. In DNA, the CDR3 is TGTGCCAGCAGTCCTACAGGGGATCTTCAAGAGACCCAGTACTTC.

This clonotype occurred many times. V is TRBV9 and J is TRBJ2-3; D not resolved. Germline V gives CDR1 SGDLS, CDR2 YYNGEE. Trimming left V 3 bases short and J 0 bases short, with 8 bases between. The CDR3 has 14 residues. The DNA of the CDR3 is TGTGCCAGCAGCGCAGAACGGAGCACAGATACGCAGTATTTT. Amino acid sequence: CASSAERSTDTQYF.

CDR3: CATSRLGLAGTDTQYF. The DNA for the CDR3 is TGTGCCACCAGCAGACTGGGGCTAGCGGGCACAGATACGCAGTATTTT. The genes are TRBV15 and TRBJ2-3; 7 nucleotides align to TRBD2. CDR3 length: 16 residues. With 2 bases clipped from V and 1 base from J, the junction kept 6 bases outside the gene matches. The germline gives CDR1 LNHNV, CDR2 YYDKDF (reference sequence).

This clonotype was seen a few times. V is TRBV6-5 and J is TRBJ2-7; 10 bases are a match to TRBD2. There are 14 residues in the CDR3. Germline values: CDR1 MNHEY, CDR2 SVGAGI. V shed 4 bases and J 6 bases; nucleotides not matched to a gene: 6. In DNA form, the CDR3 reads TGTGCCAGCAGTTGGATAGCGGGAGGCCCCGAGCAGTACTTC. It is translated as CASSWIAGGPEQYF.

The chain is built from TRBV12-3 or TRBV12-4 and TRBJ2-1; D remains ambiguous. The CDR3 has 12 residues. V shed 5 bases and J shed 8 bases, with 10 bases lying between them. The chain's CDR3 is CASSPRWDEQFF. DNA for the CDR3: TGTGCCAGCAGTCCCCGTTGGGATGAGCAGTTCTTC.

The chain links TRBV28 to TRBJ1-1; D unresolved. The CDR3 covers 15 residues. Germline V lookup: CDR1 MDHEN, CDR2 SYDVKM. V was shortened by 1 base and J by 6 bases, with 15 bases between the two germline ends. The chain's CDR3 is CASSLYGLGSAEAFF. The CDR3 DNA follows: TGTGCCAGCAGTTTATATGGATTAGGGAGCGCTGAAGCTTTCTTT. The entire variable domain, with the rest obtained from reference TRBV28 and TRBJ1-1, is as follows: DVKVTQSSRYLVKRTGEKVFLECVQDMDHENMFWYRQDPGLGLRLIYFSYDVKMKEKGDIPEGYSVSREKKERFSLILESASTNQTSMYLCASSLYGLGSAEAFFGQGTRLTVV.

The CDR3 DNA is TGTGCCAGCAGTTTAAGGGACAGGGGCCGGTACGAGCAGTACTTC. It yields the protein CASSLRDRGRYEQYF. This chain links TRBV12-3 or TRBV12-4 with TRBJ2-7; 10 positions agree with TRBD1. J gave up 4 bases and V 2 bases, and 5 bases lay outside the gene matches. This CDR3 spans 15 amino acids.

This clonotype came up a few times. The chain employs TRBV7-2 and TRBJ1-2; 9 nucleotides align to TRBD1. The CDR3 sequence is 14 residues long. The germline V gene encodes CDR1 SGHTA and CDR2 FQGNSA. Trimming cost V 5 bases and J 3 bases; bases outside gene matches: 4. The chain's CDR3 is CASSTGQGYYGYTF. The CDR3 DNA reads TGTGCCAGCAGCACCGGACAGGGGTACTATGGCTACACCTTC.

This clonotype was seen just once. This chain links TRBV6-2 or TRBV6-3 with TRBJ1-5; D is unresolved. V was shortened by 5 bases and J by 2 bases, with 10 bases between the two germline ends. The CDR3 totals 14 residues. Germline V CDR1 and CDR2: MNHEY, SVGEGT. CDR3 region: CASSQTYGNQPQHF. CDR3 DNA sequence: TGTGCCAGCAGTCAGACGTACGGCAATCAGCCCCAGCATTTT.

The J gene is TRBJ1-4, the V gene TRBV2; 7 bases are shared with TRBD1. Unmatched junction bases numbered 5, after V lost 0 bases and J lost 7 bases. The CDR3 is made up of 15 amino acids. Germline lookup yields CDR1 SNHLY and CDR2 FYNNEI. The CDR3 DNA reads TGTGCCAGCAGTGAAGCGAGTGGGACAGCTGAAAAACTGTTTTTT. Protein sequence: CASSEASGTAEKLFF.

The chain links TRBV28 to TRBJ2-3, with a possible D match to TRBD1 (6 bases). The CDR3 totals 17 residues. Per the germline V gene, CDR1 is MDHEN and CDR2 is SYDVKM. The ends were cut back, 2 bases at V and 1 base at J, with 16 bases in the middle. The CDR3: CASSLPLTGPGTDTQYF. The CDR3 DNA sequence: TGTGCCAGCAGTTTACCCCTGACAGGCCCTGGCACAGATACGCAGTATTTT.

The rearrangement uses TRBV28 and TRBJ2-5; 11 bases line up with TRBD2. The germline V gene encodes CDR1 MDHEN and CDR2 SYDVKM. The J segment lost 4 bases and the V segment lost 7 bases, leaving 5 bases of the junction unmatched. The CDR3 loop spans 14 amino acids. CDR3 sequence (DNA): TGTGCCAGCACCTTAGCGGGAGGGCGAGAGACCCAGTACTTC. Translated: CASTLAGGRETQYF.

The genes are TRBV9 and TRBJ2-7, with 15 bases fitting TRBD2. The V gene end was trimmed by 0 bases and the J gene end by 9 bases; junction bases not matched to a gene: 7. CDR1 and CDR2 from the germline V gene are SGDLS and YYNGEE. This CDR3 has 16 residues. The CDR3 here is CASSVGPGLAGGVQYF. The CDR3 region has the DNA TGTGCCAGCAGCGTAGGCCCGGGACTAGCGGGAGGAGTGCAGTACTTC.

The sample holds a few counts of this clonotype. The chain joins TRBV7-2 to TRBJ2-4; D not resolved. The CDR3 totals 15 residues. Per the germline V gene, CDR1 is SGHTA and CDR2 is FQGNSA. With 5 bases removed from V and 9 bases from J, the gap between germline ends came to 20 bases. This chain's CDR3 is CASSQRLTPGSIQYF. CDR3 nucleotide sequence: TGTGCCAGCAGCCAAAGGCTTACACCCGGTAGCATTCAGTACTTC.

This chain uses TRBV10-3 with TRBJ2-3; D may be TRBD1 (5 bases). CDR3 length: 17 amino acids. Trimming removed 4 bases at V and 0 bases at J, with 17 bases between. From germline, CDR1 is ENHRY and CDR2 SYGVKD. This CDR3 reads CAISGRIDSFSTDTQYF. DNA of the CDR3: TGTGCCATCAGTGGGCGGATCGACAGTTTTAGCACAGATACGCAGTATTTT.

This clonotype came up a few times. This chain connects TRBV21-1 to TRBJ1-1; TRBD1, the table's D call, lacks a check against the DNA. TRBV21-1 is annotated as a pseudogene. The CDR3 has 13 residues. The CDR3: CASSKGGVTEAFF. CDR3 DNA: TGTGCCAGCAGCAAAGGAGGGGTTACTGAAGCTTTCTTT.

This clonotype showed up just a few times. This chain links TRBV6-5 with TRBJ1-4, with a tentative D call TRBD1 (6 bases). The CDR3 is 14 amino acids. The ends were cut back, 2 bases at V and 7 bases at J, with 11 bases in the middle. CDR1 and CDR2 (germline): MNHEY, SVGAGI. The CDR3 region is CASSYQGRGEKLFF. For the CDR3, the DNA is TGTGCCAGCAGTTACCAGGGGCGCGGTGAAAAACTGTTTTTT.

J is TRBJ2-3 and V is TRBV7-2; 9 bases map to TRBD2. Germline V gene sequence: CDR1 SGHTA, CDR2 FQGNSA. The CDR3 totals 17 residues. Trimming at V came to 4 bases and at J to 1 base, leaving 9 bases not matched to a gene. This CDR3 reads CASSSVKAGGGTDTQYF. The CDR3 nucleotides are TGTGCCAGCAGCTCCGTGAAGGCGGGAGGGGGCACAGATACGCAGTATTTT.

This rearrangement joins TRBV12-3 or TRBV12-4 to TRBJ1-6; 9 bases align to TRBD1. V was clipped by 5 bases and J by 10 bases; unmatched bases: 6. CDR3 size: 14 residues. The CDR3 DNA reads TGTGCCAGCAGTCCGGGACAGGGCCGCTCACCCCTCCACTTT. This sequence encodes CASSPGQGRSPLHF.

The chain joins TRBV18 to TRBJ1-1; 7 bases line up with TRBD1. The CDR3 consists of 14 residues. Germline CDR1 KGHSH, CDR2 LQKENI. V trimming: 2 bases; J trimming: 6 bases; junction bases outside the gene matches: 6. The CDR3 spells CASSPYQGGSEAFF. In nucleotides, the CDR3 is TGTGCCAGCTCACCATATCAGGGGGGGTCTGAAGCTTTCTTT.

This clonotype was picked up a small number of times. The CDR3 sequence is CSARVGASARETQYF. The CDR3 coding sequence is TGCAGTGCTAGAGTGGGGGCTAGCGCGAGAGAGACCCAGTACTTC. The chain is built from TRBV20-1 and TRBJ2-5; possibly TRBD1 or TRBD2 for D (6 bases each). V shed 1 base and J shed 4 bases, with 16 bases lying between them. The CDR3 is 15 amino acids. Germline V gene lookup returns CDR1 DFQATT and CDR2 SNEGSKA (reference sequence).

This clonotype occurred a few times. V usage is TRBV5-1 and J usage is TRBJ2-3, with no clear D. There are 13 residues in the CDR3. Between the trimmed V and J ends, which lost 1 base and 4 bases, there was a span of 7 bases. Germline V lookup: CDR1 SGHRS, CDR2 YFSETQ. The CDR3 coding sequence is TGCGCCAGCAGCTTGAACCACCCAGATACGCAGTATTTT. It translates to CASSLNHPDTQYF. The variable domain in full, with the rest retrieved from reference TRBV5-1 and TRBJ2-3, is KAGVTQTPRYLIKTRGQQVTLSCSPISGHRSVSWYQQTPGQGLQFLFEYFSETQRNKGNFPGRFSGRQFSNSRSEMNVSTLELGDSALYLCASSLNHPDTQYFGPGTRLTVL.

The J gene is TRBJ1-2, the V gene TRBV5-1; the match to TRBD1 covers 10 bases. The germline V gene encodes CDR1 SGHRS and CDR2 YFSETQ. The ends lost 2 bases at V and 5 bases at J; junction bases unmatched: 6. CDR3 length: 15 amino acids. The CDR3 bases are TGCGCCAGCAGCTTCTACCGGACAGGGGGTTATGGCTACACCTTC. Its translation is CASSFYRTGGYGYTF.

In this sample, this clonotype turned up a few times. CDR3 residues: CASSTPGQGNYGYTF. CDR3 coding DNA: TGTGCCAGCAGTACCCCGGGACAGGGGAACTATGGCTACACCTTC. J is TRBJ1-2 and V is TRBV12-3 or TRBV12-4; 10 bases map to TRBD1. Trimming cost V 5 bases and J 2 bases; bases outside gene matches: 5. CDR3 length equals 15 residues.

This clonotype was seen more than once but under ten times. The chain has TRBV27 and TRBJ2-1; D might be TRBD1 or TRBD2, each matching 5 bases. Trimming removed 5 bases from V and 3 bases from J, with 17 bases in between. Germline lookup yields CDR1 MNHEY and CDR2 SMNVEV (reference sequence). There are 16 residues in the CDR3. The CDR3 DNA follows: TGTGCCAGCAGTCCCCCCCCGAGTGGGGGCTACAATGAGCAGTTCTTC. Protein: CASSPPPSGGYNEQFF.

The sample holds a few counts of this clonotype. The rearrangement links TRBV30 to TRBJ1-1, with D uncertain. The CDR3 is 13 residues long. Trimming stripped 4 bases from V and 8 bases from J, with 17 bases between. Germline values: CDR1 GTSNPN, CDR2 SVGIG (reference sequence). Written as DNA, the CDR3 is TGTGCCTGGAAGTCCTCGGGCCATAGAGAAGCTTTCTTT. Its translation: CAWKSSGHREAFF. The whole variable domain, remainder taken from reference TRBV30 and TRBJ1-1, is SQTIHQWPATLVQPVGSPLSLECTVEGTSNPNLYWYRQAAGRGLQLLFYSVGIGQISSEVPQNLSASRPQDRQFILSSKKLLLSDSGFYLCAWKSSGHREAFFGQGTRLTVV.

The rearrangement joins TRBV27 to TRBJ2-5, with TRBD2 identical over 7 bases. This CDR3 spans 13 amino acids. CDR1 and CDR2 (germline): MNHEY, SMNVEV (reference sequence). V lost 10 bases and J lost 2; bases outside the gene matches: 7. This CDR3 reads CATRDYKQETQYF. The CDR3 region has the DNA TGTGCCACCCGGGACTACAAACAAGAGACCCAGTACTTC.